What follows are 16 T cell receptor beta chains derived from one specimen sequenced in a study of cytomegalovirus exposure and HLA in healthy donors. It was with 60 Vbeta and 13 Jbeta primers that the PCR ran. Some clones are missing from TCRdb's copy, which holds only in-frame ones; the method was immunoSEQ multiplex PCR. The table has 80,000 or so clones, under 70% seen once; the top ten hold over 5.5%. Source material: PBMCs. The receptor source for this set is a man aged 30 to 45 in good health and CMV-seropositive.

This clone was detected once. The V gene is TRBV27, the J gene TRBJ2-3; 9 bases map to TRBD2. Per the germline V gene, CDR1 is MNHEY and CDR2 is SMNVEV (reference sequence). The ends lost 5 bases at V and 3 bases at J; junction bases unmatched: 9. The CDR3 loop spans 16 amino acids. The CDR3 coding sequence is TGTGCCAGCAGTCCGCCGTTGCGGGGGGGTACAGATACGCAGTATTTT. Translated: CASSPPLRGGTDTQYF.

The CDR3 sequence is CASRFQGLGGYTF. CDR3 nucleotide sequence: TGTGCCAGCAGGTTCCAGGGCCTAGGAGGCTACACCTTC. The gene calls are TRBV27 and TRBJ1-2; maybe TRBD1 (5 bases). The V and J ends lost 6 bases and 8 bases respectively, with 16 bases between them. The CDR3 covers 13 residues. Per the germline V gene, CDR1 is MNHEY and CDR2 is SMNVEV (reference sequence).

Only a few counts were recorded for this clone. This chain uses TRBV27 with TRBJ2-7, with a weak D call TRBD2 (5 bases). Trimming pared 6 bases from V and 2 bases from J, leaving 14 bases between. CDR1 is MNHEY and CDR2 is SMNVEV in the germline V gene (reference sequence). CDR3 size: 14 residues. CDR3 protein: CASRTIYLPYEQYF. Here the CDR3 DNA reads TGTGCCAGCAGGACTATCTACCTACCCTACGAGCAGTACTTC.

V and J are TRBV5-6 and TRBJ1-5, with D possibly matching TRBD1 (6 bases). The CDR3 length is 13 residues. Trimming left V 4 bases short and J 6 bases short, with 11 bases between. CDR1 SGHDT and CDR2 YYEEEE come from the germline V gene. DNA for the CDR3: TGTGCCAGCAGCCAGGGGAGGGCTCAGCCCCAGCATTTT. It is translated as CASSQGRAQPQHF.

The chain has TRBV10-3 and TRBJ2-1, with 9 bases identical to TRBD2. The germline gives CDR1 ENHRY, CDR2 SYGVKD. V dropped 0 bases and J dropped 4; count of bases not matched to a gene: 7. CDR3 length: 17 amino acids. The CDR3 spells CAISESLAGAFYNEQFF. The CDR3 nucleotides read TGTGCCATCAGTGAGTCGTTAGCGGGAGCGTTTTACAATGAGCAGTTCTTC.

This clone has just a few counts. The J gene is TRBJ1-1, the V gene TRBV19; D is unclear. Trimming took 4 bases from V and 4 from J, leaving 7 bases between them. The CDR3 consists of 12 residues. The germline CDR1 and CDR2 sequences are LNHDA and SQIVND (reference sequence). DNA of the CDR3: TGTGCCAGTAGTACGTGGAGCACTGAAGCTTTCTTT. Translated: CASSTWSTEAFF. The full variable domain, in which reference TRBV19 and TRBJ1-1 provide the parts outside the CDR3, is DGGITQSPKYLFRKEGQNVTLSCEQNLNHDAMYWYRQDPGQGLRLIYYSQIVNDFQKGDIAEGYSVSREKKESFPLTVTSAQKNPTAFYLCASSTWSTEAFFGQGTRLTVV.

J is TRBJ2-3 and V is TRBV13; 13 nucleotides agree with TRBD2. Germline CDR1 reads PRHDT; CDR2 reads FYEKMQ (reference sequence). The V gene end was trimmed by 4 bases and the J gene end by 0 bases; junction bases not matched to a gene: 10. This CDR3 has 19 residues. This CDR3 reads CASSSRGLAGVLSTDTQYF. CDR3 nucleotide sequence: TGTGCCAGCAGCTCCAGAGGACTAGCGGGGGTCCTTAGCACAGATACGCAGTATTTT.

A single count supports this clone. The chain uses TRBV9 and TRBJ2-2; D is unresolved. The V and J ends lost 0 bases and 6 bases respectively, with 6 bases between them. CDR3 size: 13 residues. In germline, CDR1 is SGDLS, CDR2 YYNGEE. The CDR3 DNA reads TGTGCCAGCAGCGTAGAGTCGGCCGGGGAGCTGTTTTTT. It codes for CASSVESAGELFF.

The chain combines TRBV2 with TRBJ2-1; 10 bases match TRBD2. Germline lookup yields CDR1 SNHLY and CDR2 FYNNEI. The junction had 4 bases not matched to a gene; V was cut back by 3 bases and J by 8 bases. The CDR3 is made up of 14 amino acids. The chain's CDR3 is CASSDDLAGDEQFF. CDR3 sequence (DNA): TGTGCCAGCAGTGATGATCTAGCGGGAGATGAGCAGTTCTTC.

This clone has just a few counts. The V call is TRBV10-3, the J call TRBJ2-5; 11 bases map to TRBD1. With the DNA end fitting TRBJ2-7 better, the J assignment may be wrong. Per germline, CDR1 ENHRY and CDR2 SYGVKD. The CDR3 totals 13 residues. DNA for the CDR3: TGTGCCATCGGGACAGGGGGAAACTACGAGCAGTACTTC. It encodes CAIGTGGNYEQYF.

This rearrangement joins TRBV28 to TRBJ2-7; 9 bases are a match to TRBD1. With 5 bases clipped from V and 9 bases from J, the junction kept 11 bases outside the gene matches. CDR1 and CDR2 from the germline V gene are MDHEN and SYDVKM. The CDR3 length is 14 residues. CDR3 in amino acids: CASSISGTGFGQYF. CDR3 nucleotides: TGTGCCAGCAGTATCTCCGGGACAGGGTTCGGGCAGTACTTC.

The chain couples TRBV7-9 to TRBJ1-4; D is perhaps TRBD1 (6 bases). Germline loops: CDR1 SEHNR, CDR2 FQNEAQ (reference sequence). The length of the CDR3 is 15 residues. Trimming cost V 1 base and J 4 bases, with 10 bases left between them. CDR3 sequence (DNA): TGTGCCAGCAGCTTAGGTGACAGGAGTAATGAAAAACTGTTTTTT. Residues: CASSLGDRSNEKLFF. Full variable domain (remainder filled in from reference TRBV7-9 and TRBJ1-4): DTGVSQNPRHKITKRGQNVTFRCDPISEHNRLYWYRQTLGQGPEFLTYFQNEAQLEKSRLLSDRFSAERPKGSFSTLEIQRTEQGDSAMYLCASSLGDRSNEKLFFGSGTQLSVL.

The chain is built from TRBV7-3 and TRBJ2-3, with D hard to call. The CDR3 totals 13 residues. Trimming pared 4 bases from V and 4 bases from J, leaving 9 bases between. Germline-derived CDR1 and CDR2 are SGHTA and FQGTGA. This CDR3 is CASSYTASDTQYF. The CDR3, as DNA: TGTGCCAGCAGCTATACAGCTTCAGATACGCAGTATTTT.

The chain joins TRBV7-9 to TRBJ2-1; 14 bases agree with TRBD2. There are 17 residues in the CDR3. V lost 5 bases to trimming and J lost 4 bases; unmatched junction nucleotides: 7. The germline gives CDR1 SEHNR, CDR2 FQNEAQ (reference sequence). The CDR3 DNA sequence: TGTGCCAGCAGCATGGGACTAGCGGGAGCATATTACAATGAGCAGTTCTTC. Translating it yields CASSMGLAGAYYNEQFF.

The CDR3 DNA follows: TGTGCCAGCAGTCCACTGGCGGGTCAACACTATGGCTACACCTTC. The encoded protein is CASSPLAGQHYGYTF. This rearrangement joins TRBV27 to TRBJ1-2; no firm D call. Germline lookup yields CDR1 MNHEY and CDR2 SMNVEV (reference sequence). This CDR3 spans 15 amino acids. V lost 5 bases and J 3 bases, leaving 16 bases between the germline ends.

This clone was detected once. The chain uses TRBV6-4 and TRBJ2-3; a possible D gene is TRBD1 (6 bases). Germline lookup yields CDR1 MRHNA and CDR2 SNTAGT. The CDR3 has 15 amino acids. Trimming took 5 bases from V and 2 from J, leaving 14 bases between them. The CDR3 DNA reads as TGTGCCAGCAGTCTACAGGGCCCCTCCACAGATACGCAGTATTTT. This codes for CASSLQGPSTDTQYF.